This T cell receptor beta chain was sequenced for a study of cytotoxic CD8 clonotypes in ibrutinib-treated CLL. The CDR3 has 17 residues. J was trimmed by 5 bases and V by 3 bases; bases with no gene match: 9. CDR1 and CDR2 from the germline V gene are LGHNA and YNFKEQ. The method was immunoSEQ multiplex PCR; TCRdb's version includes in-frame clones alone and lacks a portion of them. Of roughly 100,000 clones in the sample, 60% to 80% are singletons; the top ten hold about 32%. The TCR originated in a human donor with chronic lymphocytic leukemia. The source was PBMCs, collected after 12 months of ibrutinib treatment. V and J are TRBV4-2 and TRBJ2-3; 12 nucleotides line up with TRBD2. The CDR3 nucleotides are TGTGCCAGCAGCCAGGAACCTAGCGGGGGGGCTGGAGATACGCAGTATTTT. Translating it yields CASSQEPSGGAGDTQYF.